These T cell receptor beta chains were read from a single sample in a study of blood T cells in healthy people across ages. TCRdb independently ran MiXCR on the 5' RACE reads; one entry per CDR3 protein. This sample has more than 700,000 distinct CDR3 sequences, with around 50% found just once. What was sequenced was blood. The source is a man older than 75 in good health. CDR3s include the opening cysteine and the closing phenylalanine or tryptophan. Fields, in order: CDR3 length, J gene, D gene, clone size, V gene, CDR3 DNA, CDR3 protein. D genes are given only for firm matches. Size tells how often a clone was seen (once, few, many) or the class of an expanded clone, and some rows leave it out.

>14|TRBJ2-3|NA|NA|TRBV24-1
TGTGCCACCAGTGATAGCCCTCAGCCTCTTACGCAGTATTTT
CATSDSPQPLTQYF
>16|TRBJ2-7|TRBD2|NA|TRBV7-2
TGTGCCAGCAGCCGTTGGGCTAGCGGGGCCTCCTACGAGCAGTACTTC
CASSRWASGASYEQYF
>15|TRBJ1-4|NA|NA|TRBV19
TGTGCCAGTAGTATCGCCGGGGGTCTAATGAAAAAACTGTTTTTT
CASSIAGGLMKKLFF
>11|TRBJ2-7|NA|few|TRBV12-3/TRBV12-4
TGTGCCAGCAGTTCAAGGGACGAGCAGTACTTC
CASSSRDEQYF
>14|TRBJ2-3|NA|few|TRBV20-1
TGCAGTGCTAGCGCTAGCAGTCGCACAGATACGCAGTATTTT
CSASASSRTDTQYF
>11|TRBJ1-5|NA|NA|TRBV14
TGTGCCAGCAGCCAGGTTCAGCCCCAGCATTTT
CASSQVQPQHF
>14|TRBJ2-2|NA|NA|TRBV5-1
TGCGCCAGCAGTTTCGTCGCCGACACCGGGGAGCTGTTTTTT
CASSFVADTGELFF
>16|TRBJ1-4|NA|NA|TRBV3-1
TGTGCCAGCAGCCAAGTGGGGGTTGGAGCCAATGAAAAACTGTTTTTT
CASSQVGVGANEKLFF
>14|TRBJ2-3|NA|NA|TRBV29-1
TGCAGCGTTGATTTTCTCAGACAGAGGTATACGCAGTATTTT
CSVDFLRQRYTQYF
>17|TRBJ1-2|TRBD1|NA|TRBV25-1
TGTGCCAGCAGTGAACCAGGGGGGACAGGGGGCTACTATGGCTACACCTTC
CASSEPGGTGGYYGYTF
>15|TRBJ2-5|NA|few|TRBV2
TGTGCCAGCAGTGATATGGGGACTGTCCAAGAGACCCAGTACTTC
CASSDMGTVQETQYF
>15|TRBJ2-5|TRBD2|NA|TRBV20-1
TGCAGTGCTAAGACTAGCGGGGGAGCCAAAGAGACCCAGTACTTC
CSAKTSGGAKETQYF
>16|TRBJ2-3|TRBD1|NA|TRBV20-1
TGCAGTGCAACGGCTGTGAACAGGGGGGAAAGAGATACGCAGTATTTT
CSATAVNRGERDTQYF
>17|TRBJ2-1|TRBD1|NA|TRBV5-1
TGCGCCAGCAGCTTGGCCTTGTTCGGACAGGGGTCTGATGAGCAGTTCTTC
CASSLALFGQGSDEQFF
>16|TRBJ2-7|NA|NA|TRBV6-2/TRBV6-3
TGTGCCAGCAGTTACTCAGGGGTCTGGAGCTCCTACGAGCAGTACTTC
CASSYSGVWSSYEQYF
>14|TRBJ2-3|NA|NA|TRBV12-3/TRBV12-4
TGTGCCAGCAGTTTGAGGGGGAGAGCAGATATGCAGTATTTT
CASSLRGRADMQYF
>14|TRBJ2-7|NA|NA|TRBV18
TGTGCCAGCTCTCCAGGGGAGGGATTCTACGAGCAGTACTTC
CASSPGEGFYEQYF
>15|TRBJ2-2|TRBD1|NA|TRBV9
TGTGCCAGCAGCCCCCGGGACAGGCCCCTCAGGGAGCTGTTTTTT
CASSPRDRPLRELFF
>14|TRBJ2-3|NA|NA|TRBV15
TGTGCCACCAGCAGAGATCCAGCTAGCGATACGCAGTATTTT
CATSRDPASDTQYF
>14|TRBJ2-1|TRBD2|few|TRBV6-2/TRBV6-3
TGTGCCAGCAGACCTAGCGGGAGGGGCGGGGAGCAGTTCTTC
CASRPSGRGGEQFF
>16|TRBJ2-2|NA|NA|TRBV29-1
TGCAGCGTTGAAGATCGGACAGCGAGCCTCACCGGGGAGCTGTTTTTT
CSVEDRTASLTGELFF
>13|TRBJ2-1|NA|few|TRBV7-2
TGTGCCAGCAGCTTAGGACCGAGAGGTGAGCAGTTCTTC
CASSLGPRGEQFF
>16|TRBJ1-3|NA|many|TRBV12-3/TRBV12-4
TGTGCCAGCAGCCCTATTTCAAGAGATTCTGGAAACACCATATATTTT
CASSPISRDSGNTIYF
>18|TRBJ2-1|TRBD2|NA|TRBV3-1
TGTGCCAGCAGCCAAAACTCCAAGGCCCGAGCGGGGTACAATGAGCAGTTCTTC
CASSQNSKARAGYNEQFF
>12|TRBJ2-1|NA|few|TRBV29-1
TGCATGGCGACAGTTATGGTCAATGAGCAGTTCTTC
CMATVMVNEQFF
>14|TRBJ2-3|NA|once|TRBV24-1
TGTGCCACCCGCGTTCGCAGTGGAGAGGATGCGCAGTATTTT
CATRVRSGEDAQYF
>13|TRBJ2-5|NA|many|TRBV5-1
TGCGCCAGCAGCTTACTACTGAGAGAGACCCAGTACTTC
CASSLLLRETQYF
>14|TRBJ2-5|NA|many|TRBV5-1
TGCGCCAGCAGCTTGGAGGGACGACAAGAGACCCAGTACTTC
CASSLEGRQETQYF
>15|TRBJ2-3|NA|few|TRBV5-1
TGCGCCAGCAGCTTGGTAGGGGCCACCACAGATACGCAGTATTTT
CASSLVGATTDTQYF
>14|TRBJ2-7|NA|NA|TRBV3-1
TGTGCCAGCAGCCAAGGGGTCAGGGAAGGCGAGCAGTACTTC
CASSQGVREGEQYF
>11|TRBJ2-7|NA|few|TRBV20-1
TGCAGTGGCGGCAGACTCTACGAGCAGTACTTC
CSGGRLYEQYF
>12|TRBJ1-3|NA|NA|TRBV2
TGTGCCAGCAGTGAAATGGGGAACACCATATATTTT
CASSEMGNTIYF
>13|TRBJ2-1|NA|many|TRBV30
TGTGCCTGGAGTGTTGGGCAATACAATGAGCAGTTCTTC
CAWSVGQYNEQFF
>15|TRBJ2-5|NA|NA|TRBV14
TGTGCCAGCAGCCTCCTAACGTGGGGGCAAGAGACCCAGTACTTC
CASSLLTWGQETQYF
>15|TRBJ1-4|NA|NA|TRBV9
TGTGCCAGCAGCGTAGCCCCGGTAAGGGATGAAAAACTGTTTTTT
CASSVAPVRDEKLFF